The entry below gives a single T cell receptor (beta chain) sequence along with its context. The V end lost 3 bases, the J end lost 1 base, and 10 bases lay between the germline ends. The germline V gene has CDR1 SQVTM and CDR2 ANQGSEA. CDR3 length: 13 amino acids. This record comes from a study of CD8+ T cells in alopecia areata. The sequencing template was cDNA reverse transcribed from extracted RNA. Profiling relied on immunoSEQ multiplex PCR, and the TCRdb table lists in-frame clones only, not all of them. The sample comprises about 150,000 clones, around 62% of which are singletons, and 36% rests with the top ten.

The chain employs TRBV29-1 and TRBJ2-7; a weak D match, TRBD2 (6 bases). Sequences were obtained from CD8+ T cells sorted from blood. This TCR derives from a human donor in good health. CDR3 nucleotide sequence: TGCAGCGTTGACGGGACTGGTTCCTACGAGCAGTACTTC. It codes for CSVDGTGSYEQYF.